The next 3 T cell receptor beta chains were all read from a single sample in a study of cytomegalovirus exposure and HLA in healthy donors. With 60 Vbeta and 13 Jbeta primers, the PCR was carried out. Using immunoSEQ multiplex PCR, the repertoire was profiled, and TCRdb retains in-frame clones only, with some absent. The table records some 160,000 clones, approximately 81% of them present only once. The source material was PBMCs. The receptors here all came from a woman aged 40 to 50 in good health and CMV-seropositive.

In this sample, this clone turned up a few times. Relative to the germline gene, one junction end is altered; a read error may explain this. V usage is TRBV7-7 and J usage is TRBJ2-7; the D gene is possibly TRBD1 (7 bases). The CDR3 consists of 13 residues. Germline lookup yields CDR1 SSHAT and CDR2 FNYEAQ (reference sequence). The CDR3 nucleotides are TGTGCTAGCAGGGGGGACAGAGCGTCAGAGCAGTACTTC. Its protein product is CASRGDRASEQYF.

The chain employs TRBV29-1 and TRBJ2-2; D gene ambiguous. From germline, CDR1 is SQVTM and CDR2 ANQGSEA. The V end lost 5 bases, the J end lost 3 bases, and 10 bases lay between the germline ends. This CDR3 has 13 residues. CDR3 bases: TGCAGCGTTCCCCAGGTTTACACCGGGGAGCTGTTTTTT. Its translation: CSVPQVYTGELFF.

V usage is TRBV19 and J usage is TRBJ2-1, with D possibly TRBD2 on 6 matching bases. The CDR3 loop spans 12 amino acids. The germline gives CDR1 LNHDA, CDR2 SQIVND (reference sequence). Trimming pared 10 bases from V and 5 bases from J, leaving 12 bases between. The CDR3 sequence: CATLAINNEQFF. CDR3 bases: TGTGCCACCCTAGCGATTAACAATGAGCAGTTCTTC.